The present entry profiles one T cell receptor (beta chain) with its context. This sample stems from a study of long-term antiretroviral therapy in people with HIV. The authors ran the immunoSEQ assay, v3.0, at survey level. Method: immunoSEQ multiplex PCR; TCRdb's copy keeps in-frame clones and lacks some. The table shows fewer than 35,000 clones, with around 83% occurring only once. V was trimmed by 4 bases and J by 4 bases, leaving 13 bases between them. CDR1 SGHTA and CDR2 FQGNSA come from the germline V gene. This CDR3 spans 15 amino acids. The TCR comes from a man aged 50 or older with HIV. V is TRBV7-2 and J is TRBJ2-2; perhaps TRBD2 as D (5 bases). The source was unsorted PBMCs, collected 2.9 years after starting antiretroviral therapy. The CDR3 sequence is CASSSQADFTGELFF. As DNA, the CDR3 is TGTGCCAGCAGCTCTCAGGCGGACTTCACCGGGGAGCTGTTTTTT.